The clone carrying this T cell receptor beta chain showed up many times. What it binds is not known. Only in-frame clones appear in the TCRdb table, and some are missing; sequencing was by immunoSEQ multiplex PCR. The sample includes 20,000 or so clones, 40% to 55% of them seen just once. This sample stems from a study of radiation and T cells in renal cell carcinoma. Study-level points and caveats: Intratumoral heterogeneity was not captured in these 0.95 to 1 g regions. Compared with controls, irradiated tumors had more, larger dominant CDR3 motifs.

As to treatment: 15 Gy SBRT to primary tumor, nephrectomy 4 weeks later. Clear cell pathology was present in this patient's renal cell carcinoma. Germline V gene data show CDR1 as MGHRA and CDR2 as YSYEKL. CDR3 size: 15 residues. J gave up 3 bases and V 4 bases, and 6 bases lay outside the gene matches. This rearrangement joins TRBV4-1 to TRBJ1-1; TRBD1 matches at 9 bases. Source: tumor tissue, taken from a patient whose treatment included radiotherapy and nephrectomy. The clonotype was recovered from a woman aged 45 to 65 with renal cell carcinoma. The CDR3 here is CASSRGQGRDTEAFF. CDR3 nucleotides: TGCGCCAGCAGCCGAGGACAGGGGCGCGACACTGAAGCTTTCTTT.